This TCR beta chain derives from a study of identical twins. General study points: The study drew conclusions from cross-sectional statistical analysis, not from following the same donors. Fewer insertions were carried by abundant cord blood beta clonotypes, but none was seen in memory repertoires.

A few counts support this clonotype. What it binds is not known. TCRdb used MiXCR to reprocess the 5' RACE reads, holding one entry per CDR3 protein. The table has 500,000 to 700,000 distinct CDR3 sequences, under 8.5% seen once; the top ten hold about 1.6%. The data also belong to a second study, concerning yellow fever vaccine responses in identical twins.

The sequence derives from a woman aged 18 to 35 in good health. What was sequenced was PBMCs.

As DNA, the CDR3 is TGTGCCAGCAGTGTGGCCGGGAGCGGGGGGGGTCCCGGGGAGCTGTTTTTT. This codes for CASSVAGSGGGPGELFF. This chain joins TRBV12-3 or TRBV12-4 and TRBJ2-2, with TRBD2 matching over 10 bases. The CDR3 sequence is 17 residues long. V gave up 5 bases and J gave up 6 bases; unmatched junction bases: 12.